The 9 T cell receptor beta chains reported below all come from one sample, sequenced in a study of T cell responses to AZD1222 COVID-19 vaccine. Here immunoSEQ multiplex PCR was the method, and the copy in TCRdb shows in-frame clones only, minus some. The sample has about 45,000 clones, approximately 80% seen once. The sample was peripheral blood, taken 28 days after the second AZD1222 dose. These receptors were collected from an adult who received the AZD1222 COVID-19 vaccine.

This clone was counted a single time. The chain links TRBV9 to TRBJ1-6; no clear D gene. Per the germline V gene, CDR1 is SGDLS and CDR2 is YYNGEE. CDR3 length equals 14 residues. Trimming removed 3 bases at V and 7 bases at J, with 11 bases between. CDR3 nucleotide sequence: TGTGCCAGCAGCGCGGATGCCCGAAATTCACCCCTCCACTTT. Translated: CASSADARNSPLHF.

V gene TRBV7-2 combines with J gene TRBJ2-7; D call uncertain. Germline-derived CDR1 and CDR2 are SGHTA and FQGNSA. Trimming removed 2 bases at V and 2 bases at J, with 7 bases between. The CDR3 length is 13 residues. CDR3 nucleotides: TGTGCCAGCAGCTTACCTTCCCCCTACGAGCAGTACTTC. This encodes CASSLPSPYEQYF.

The chain has TRBV18 and TRBJ1-5, with unresolved D. The CDR3 is 14 residues long. Trimming removed 3 bases from V and 1 base from J, with 7 bases in between. The germline CDR1 and CDR2 sequences are KGHSH and LQKENI. CDR3 nucleotides: TGTGCCAGCTCACCGGGTTCGAGCAATCAGCCCCAGCATTTT. Translated: CASSPGSSNQPQHF.

CDR3 residues: CASQGTVYEQYF. The CDR3 bases are TGTGCCAGCCAGGGGACAGTCTACGAGCAGTACTTC. The V call is TRBV2, the J call TRBJ2-7, with TRBD1 matching over 7 bases. The CDR3 runs to 12 residues. V gave up 8 bases and J gave up 3 bases; unmatched junction bases: 4. CDR1 is SNHLY and CDR2 is FYNNEI in the germline V gene.

The chain uses TRBV7-8 and TRBJ2-7, with 7 bases lining up with TRBD1. This CDR3 has 14 residues. Germline CDR1 reads SGHVS; CDR2 reads FQNEAQ. After removal of 4 bases from V and 2 bases from J, the junction contained 5 bases not matched to a gene. Here the CDR3 reads CASSSRGPPYEQYF. The CDR3 coding sequence is TGTGCCAGCAGCTCTAGGGGGCCGCCCTACGAGCAGTACTTC.

The J gene is TRBJ1-1, the V gene TRBV24-1; D is unclear. The CDR3 is 15 residues long. V lost 9 bases, J lost 4 bases, and 20 bases lay in between. Germline values: CDR1 KGHDR, CDR2 SFDVKD. The DNA for the CDR3 is TGTGCCACCCTCCCCGGGTCCCCCTTAGGCACTGAAGCTTTCTTT. It encodes CATLPGSPLGTEAFF.

The chain joins TRBV7-9 to TRBJ1-6, with 7 bases identical to TRBD1. The CDR3 loop spans 13 amino acids. The V gene end was trimmed by 5 bases and the J gene end by 10 bases; junction bases not matched to a gene: 5. Germline values: CDR1 SEHNR, CDR2 FQNEAQ (reference sequence). The chain's CDR3 is CASSPTGNSPLHF. The CDR3 DNA is TGTGCCAGCAGCCCGACAGGGAACTCACCCCTCCACTTT.

J is TRBJ2-7 and V is TRBV4-1; D may be TRBD1 (6 bases). V was trimmed by 2 bases and J by 0 bases, leaving 14 bases between them. CDR3 length: 16 amino acids. Germline CDR1 and CDR2: MGHRA and YSYEKL. CDR3 region: CASSQHKDRASYEQYF. In DNA, the CDR3 is TGCGCCAGCAGCCAACATAAGGACAGAGCCTCCTACGAGCAGTACTTC.

V usage is TRBV6-1 and J usage is TRBJ1-1, with a weak D call TRBD1 (5 bases). Trimming shortened V by 2 bases and J by 6 bases, and 10 bases separated the two germline ends. The CDR3 covers 13 residues. CDR1 is MNHNS, CDR2 SASEGT, per germline. The CDR3 region has the DNA TGTGCCAGCAGTGAAAGGGGAATCGCTGAAGCTTTCTTT. It is translated as CASSERGIAEAFF.